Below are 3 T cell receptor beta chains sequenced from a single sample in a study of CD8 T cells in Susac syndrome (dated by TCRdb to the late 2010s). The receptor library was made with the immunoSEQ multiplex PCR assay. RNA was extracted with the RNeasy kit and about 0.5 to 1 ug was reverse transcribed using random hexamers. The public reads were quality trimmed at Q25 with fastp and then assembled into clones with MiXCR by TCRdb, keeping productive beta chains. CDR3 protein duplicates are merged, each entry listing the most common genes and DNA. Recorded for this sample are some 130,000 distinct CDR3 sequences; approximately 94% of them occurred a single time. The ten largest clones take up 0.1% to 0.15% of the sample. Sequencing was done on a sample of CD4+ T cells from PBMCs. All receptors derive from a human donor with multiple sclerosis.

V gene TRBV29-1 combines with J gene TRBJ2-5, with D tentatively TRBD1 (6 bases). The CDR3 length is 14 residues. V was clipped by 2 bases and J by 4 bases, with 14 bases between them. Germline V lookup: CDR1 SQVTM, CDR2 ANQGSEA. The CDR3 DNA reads TGCAGCGTTGAATCCCAGGGGAAGGGAGAGACCCAGTACTTC. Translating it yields CSVESQGKGETQYF. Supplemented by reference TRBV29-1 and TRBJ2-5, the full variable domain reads SAVISQKPSRDICQRGTSLTIQCQVDSQVTMMFWYRQQPGQSLTLIATANQGSEATYESGFVIDKFPISRPNLTFSTLTVSNMSPEDSSIYLCSVESQGKGETQYFGPGTRLLVL.

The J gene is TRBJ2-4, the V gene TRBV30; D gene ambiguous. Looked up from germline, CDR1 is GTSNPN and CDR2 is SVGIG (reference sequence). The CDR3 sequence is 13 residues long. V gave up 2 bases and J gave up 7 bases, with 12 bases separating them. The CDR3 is CAWSRLAQNIQYF. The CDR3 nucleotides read TGTGCCTGGAGTAGATTAGCTCAGAACATTCAGTACTTC.

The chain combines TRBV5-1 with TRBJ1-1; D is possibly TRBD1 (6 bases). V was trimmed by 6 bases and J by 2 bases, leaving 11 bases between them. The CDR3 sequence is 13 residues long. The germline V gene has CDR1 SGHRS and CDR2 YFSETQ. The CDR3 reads CASTKQGNTEAFF. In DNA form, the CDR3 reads TGCGCCAGCACGAAACAGGGAAACACTGAAGCTTTCTTT.